One sample yielded the 4 T cell receptor beta chains listed below, sequenced in a study of shared clonotypes between healthy human individuals. Clones were read by immunoSEQ multiplex PCR, and TCRdb kept only the in-frame ones, dropping some. The sample consists of about 980,000 clones, around three quarters of them appearing once. The sequenced sample consisted of memory CD4+ T cells sorted from blood. Stated subset: CD45RA-negative fraction. These receptor sequences come from a man between 18 and 29 years old in good health.

CDR3 loop: CASSFLGNSGNTIYF. The CDR3 bases are TGTGCCAGCAGCTTCTTAGGGAACTCTGGAAACACCATATATTTT. V is TRBV7-9 and J is TRBJ1-3; D not certain. V lost 3 bases, J lost 0 bases, and 9 bases lay in between. The germline V gene encodes CDR1 SEHNR and CDR2 FQNEAQ (reference sequence). This CDR3 contains 15 residues.

The J gene is TRBJ2-1, the V gene TRBV5-1, with 12 nucleotides matching TRBD2. Trimming at V came to 5 bases and at J to 11 bases, leaving 5 bases not matched to a gene. The length of the CDR3 is 13 residues. In germline, CDR1 is SGHRS, CDR2 YFSETQ. Here the CDR3 DNA reads TGCGCCAGCAGAGGGACTAGCGGGTTACAGCAGTTCTTC. Its translation is CASRGTSGLQQFF.

Note on this clone: This sample includes further DNA sequences coding for the same CDR3. The gene calls are TRBV7-2 and TRBJ1-6; perhaps TRBD1 as D (6 bases). Germline-derived CDR1 and CDR2 are SGHTA and FQGNSA. Trimming pared 5 bases from V and 5 bases from J, leaving 10 bases between. The CDR3 loop spans 14 amino acids. In nucleotides, the CDR3 is TGTGCCAGCAGCCCCGGACAGAATAATTCACCCCTCCACTTT. It is translated as CASSPGQNNSPLHF. Looking up the rest from reference TRBV7-2 and TRBJ1-6 gives the full variable domain: GAGVSQSPSNKVTEKGKDVELRCDPISGHTALYWYRQSLGQGLEFLIYFQGNSAPDKSGLPSDRFSAERTGGSVSTLTIQRTQQEDSAVYLCASSPGQNNSPLHFGNGTRLTVT.

The CDR3 DNA reads as TGTGCCAGTAGTACCCGGGGCGAGATTAGCAATCAGCCCCAGCATTTT. Protein: CASSTRGEISNQPQHF. This chain uses TRBV19 with TRBJ1-5; TRBD1 might be the D (5 bases). CDR3 length equals 16 residues. The germline V and J ends were trimmed by 4 bases and 0 bases, with 13 bases remaining between them. The V gene's germline CDR1 is LNHDA and CDR2 SQIVND (reference sequence).